This T cell receptor (beta chain) was captured in a study of blood T cell repertoires in COVID-19. The ends lost 0 bases at V and 11 bases at J; junction bases unmatched: 8. This CDR3 comprises 16 residues. The V gene's germline CDR1 is SGHRS and CDR2 YFSETQ. Some clones are missing from TCRdb's copy, which holds only in-frame ones; the method was immunoSEQ multiplex PCR. Found here are over 75,000 clones, around 84% of them singletons; the top ten hold about 20%. Material for sequencing was peripheral blood. The V gene is TRBV5-1, the J gene TRBJ1-6; TRBD1 matches 10 bases. This sequence was found in a woman aged 45-60 years with acute or convalescent COVID-19. The CDR3 here is CASSLVAGQGYAPLHF. CDR3 in DNA: TGCGCCAGCAGCTTGGTTGCGGGACAGGGGTACGCACCCCTCCACTTT.